This T cell receptor (beta chain) was captured in a study of cytomegalovirus exposure and HLA in healthy donors. Study summary: In a previous analysis, 117 million unique TCR beta sequences were found from some 180 million T cells. Genotyping of nearly 400 donors showed that roughly 83% belonged to the Caucasian-associated ancestry cluster. Study-level results: Another analysis was done later, and it associated 15,000 to 20,000 TCR beta sequences with HLA alleles at 0.05 false discovery rate.

This clone was recorded only once. What it recognizes is unknown. Use of 60 Vbeta and 13 Jbeta primers characterized the PCR. Measured with immunoSEQ multiplex PCR; TCRdb has only the in-frame clones, and not every one. The sample shows 200,000 to 250,000 clones, around 84% of them seen only once. Among the donors, all were healthy bone marrow donors. The specimen sequenced was PBMCs. This TCR derives from a girl aged 2 to 10 in good health and CMV-seronegative.

The CDR3: CASTDRGLAKTQYF. DNA for the CDR3: TGTGCCAGCACCGACAGGGGGCTAGCGAAGACCCAGTACTTC. The chain joins TRBV13 to TRBJ2-5, with 10 nucleotides matching TRBD1. The CDR3 is made up of 14 amino acids. J lost 6 bases, V lost 7 bases, and 8 bases had no gene match. Germline CDR1 reads PRHDT; CDR2 reads FYEKMQ (reference sequence).